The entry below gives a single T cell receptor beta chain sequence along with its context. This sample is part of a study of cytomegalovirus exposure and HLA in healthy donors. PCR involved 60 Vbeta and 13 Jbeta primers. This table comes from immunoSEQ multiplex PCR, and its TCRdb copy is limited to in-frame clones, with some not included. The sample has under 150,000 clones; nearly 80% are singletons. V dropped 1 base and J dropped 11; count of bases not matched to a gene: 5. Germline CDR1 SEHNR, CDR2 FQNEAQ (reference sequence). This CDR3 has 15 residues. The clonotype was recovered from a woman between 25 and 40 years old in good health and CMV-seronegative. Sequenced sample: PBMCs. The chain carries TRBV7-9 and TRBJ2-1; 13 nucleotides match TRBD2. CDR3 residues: CASSLEGLAGEQQFF. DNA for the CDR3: TGTGCCAGCAGCTTAGAAGGACTAGCGGGGGAACAGCAGTTCTTC.